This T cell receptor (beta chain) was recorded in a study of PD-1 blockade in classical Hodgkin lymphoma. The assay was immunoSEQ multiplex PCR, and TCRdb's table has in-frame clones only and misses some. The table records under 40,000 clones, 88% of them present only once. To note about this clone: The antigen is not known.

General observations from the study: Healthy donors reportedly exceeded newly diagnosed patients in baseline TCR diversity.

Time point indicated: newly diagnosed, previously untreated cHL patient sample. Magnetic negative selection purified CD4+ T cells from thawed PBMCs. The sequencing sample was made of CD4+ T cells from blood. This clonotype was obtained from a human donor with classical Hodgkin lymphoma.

CDR3 bases: TGTGCCAGCACTAATCCGGATGGGTCTTCCTACAATGAGCAGTTCTTC. This encodes CASTNPDGSSYNEQFF. This chain uses TRBV28 with TRBJ2-1, with D hard to call. Trimming cost V 7 bases and J 1 base, with 17 bases left between them. Germline CDR1 reads MDHEN; CDR2 reads SYDVKM. The CDR3 covers 16 residues.